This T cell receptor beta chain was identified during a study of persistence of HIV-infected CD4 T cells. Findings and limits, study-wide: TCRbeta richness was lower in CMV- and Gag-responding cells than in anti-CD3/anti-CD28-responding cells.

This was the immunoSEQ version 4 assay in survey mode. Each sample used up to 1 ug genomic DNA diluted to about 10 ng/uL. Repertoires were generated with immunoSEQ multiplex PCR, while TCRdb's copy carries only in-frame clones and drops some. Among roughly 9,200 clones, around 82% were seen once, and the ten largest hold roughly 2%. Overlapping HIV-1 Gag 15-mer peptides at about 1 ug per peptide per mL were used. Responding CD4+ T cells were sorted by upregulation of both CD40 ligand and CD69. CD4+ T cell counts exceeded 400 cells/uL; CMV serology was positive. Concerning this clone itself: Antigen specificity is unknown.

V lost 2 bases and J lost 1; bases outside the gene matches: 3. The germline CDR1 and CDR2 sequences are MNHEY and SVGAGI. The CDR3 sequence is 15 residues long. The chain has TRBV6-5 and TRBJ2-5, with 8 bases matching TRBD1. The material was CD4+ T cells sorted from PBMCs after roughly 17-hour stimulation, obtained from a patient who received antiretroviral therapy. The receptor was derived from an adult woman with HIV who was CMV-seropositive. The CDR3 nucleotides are TGTGCCAGCAGTTACCCTGGACAGGGCCAAGAGACCCAGTACTTC. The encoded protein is CASSYPGQGQETQYF.